Shown below are 8 T cell receptor beta chains from a single sample sequenced in a study of cytomegalovirus exposure and HLA in healthy donors. The primer mix had 60 Vbeta and 13 Jbeta primers. TCRdb's table, derived via immunoSEQ multiplex PCR, lists solely in-frame clones and lacks some. The record lists around 46,000 clones, of which the ten most abundant hold about 1.2%. Sequencing input: PBMCs. The source is a woman aged 40 to 50 in good health and CMV-seronegative.

Worth noting for this clone: At one boundary the junction diverges from the germline segment, which might be a read error. J is TRBJ2-5 and V is TRBV30, with 8 bases aligning to TRBD2. The CDR3 has 15 amino acids. Germline V gives CDR1 GTSNPN, CDR2 SVGIG (reference sequence). The CDR3 sequence is CAGSGDSGTKETQYF. CDR3 DNA sequence: TGTGCCGGGAGTGGAGATAGCGGGACCAAAGAGACCCAGTACTTC.

The rearrangement joins TRBV5-1 to TRBJ1-1, with 9 bases that match TRBD1. Germline loops: CDR1 SGHRS, CDR2 YFSETQ. V lost 6 bases and J lost 1; bases outside the gene matches: 7. CDR3 length: 15 residues. CDR3: CASTRDRVANTEAFF. DNA for the CDR3: TGCGCCAGCACTCGGGACAGGGTGGCGAACACTGAAGCTTTCTTT.

The chain carries TRBV6-5 and TRBJ2-1, with D tentatively TRBD1 (5 bases). The germline CDR1 and CDR2 sequences are MNHEY and SVGAGI. Trimming stripped 7 bases from V and 9 bases from J, with 13 bases between. This CDR3 spans 12 amino acids. The CDR3 sequence is CASTTRGTEQFF. The CDR3 nucleotides read TGTGCCAGCACCACAAGGGGAACTGAGCAGTTCTTC.

The V gene is TRBV11-2, the J gene TRBJ1-2; TRBD1 matches at 12 bases. V shed 4 bases and J 4 bases; nucleotides not matched to a gene: 7. CDR3 size: 16 residues. From germline, CDR1 is SGHAT and CDR2 FQNNGV. This chain's CDR3 is CASSSPGQGARYGYTF. The DNA of the CDR3 is TGTGCCAGCAGCTCCCCGGGACAGGGGGCACGCTATGGCTACACCTTC.

To note about this clone: In the same sample, other DNA sequences code for this CDR3. The chain combines TRBV7-2 with TRBJ1-4; D is uncertain. CDR3 size: 15 residues. The germline CDR1 and CDR2 sequences are SGHTA and FQGNSA. Trimming shortened V by 1 base and J by 3 bases, and 9 bases separated the two germline ends. The CDR3 nucleotides are TGTGCCAGCAGCTTAGTCCTCACAGCTAATGAAAAACTGTTTTTT. This translates into CASSLVLTANEKLFF.

V is TRBV5-1 and J is TRBJ1-2, with 8 bases identical to TRBD1. In germline, CDR1 is SGHRS, CDR2 YFSETQ. CDR3 size: 15 residues. J gave up 4 bases and V 2 bases, and 7 bases lay outside the gene matches. The CDR3 nucleotides read TGCGCCAGCAGCTTAGCCGGGACAGGACGCTATGGCTACACCTTC. Its protein is CASSLAGTGRYGYTF. Variable domain in full (rest from reference TRBV5-1 and TRBJ1-2): KAGVTQTPRYLIKTRGQQVTLSCSPISGHRSVSWYQQTPGQGLQFLFEYFSETQRNKGNFPGRFSGRQFSNSRSEMNVSTLELGDSALYLCASSLAGTGRYGYTFGSGTRLTVV.

The J gene is TRBJ1-5, the V gene TRBV19; 8 bases agree with TRBD1. The CDR3 runs 15 residues. The junction had 7 bases not matched to a gene; V was cut back by 3 bases and J by 6 bases. Germline assignment: CDR1 LNHDA and CDR2 SQIVND (reference sequence). The CDR3 coding sequence is TGTGCCAGTAGTATCCACTCGGGACAGGTTCAGCCCCAGCATTTT. Translation: CASSIHSGQVQPQHF.

The chain links TRBV4-1 to TRBJ2-3; the D gene is possibly TRBD2 (6 bases). This CDR3 is built from 14 residues. The germline gives CDR1 MGHRA, CDR2 YSYEKL. V gave up 4 bases and J gave up 4 bases, with 12 bases separating them. This CDR3 reads CASSPREYPDTQYF. As DNA, the CDR3 is TGCGCCAGCAGCCCCCGGGAGTATCCAGATACGCAGTATTTT.